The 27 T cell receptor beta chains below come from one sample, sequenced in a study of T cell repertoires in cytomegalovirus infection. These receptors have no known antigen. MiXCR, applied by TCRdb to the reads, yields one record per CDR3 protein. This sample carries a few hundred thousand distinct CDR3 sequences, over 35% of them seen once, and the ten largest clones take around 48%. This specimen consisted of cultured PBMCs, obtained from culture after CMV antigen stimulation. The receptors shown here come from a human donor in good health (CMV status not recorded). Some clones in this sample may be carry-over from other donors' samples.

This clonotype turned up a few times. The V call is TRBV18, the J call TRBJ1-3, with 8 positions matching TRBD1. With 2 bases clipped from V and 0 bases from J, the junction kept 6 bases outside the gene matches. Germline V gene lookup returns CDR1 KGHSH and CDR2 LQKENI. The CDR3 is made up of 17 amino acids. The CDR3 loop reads CASSPRDRINSGNTIYF. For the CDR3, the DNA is TGTGCCAGCTCACCAAGGGACAGGATAAACTCTGGAAACACCATATATTTT.

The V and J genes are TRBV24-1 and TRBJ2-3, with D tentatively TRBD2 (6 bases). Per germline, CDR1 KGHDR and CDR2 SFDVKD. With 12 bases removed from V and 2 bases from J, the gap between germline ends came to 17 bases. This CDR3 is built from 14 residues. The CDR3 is CASLAGIHTDTQYF. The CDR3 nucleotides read TGTGCCTCCCTTGCGGGGATACACACAGATACGCAGTATTTT.

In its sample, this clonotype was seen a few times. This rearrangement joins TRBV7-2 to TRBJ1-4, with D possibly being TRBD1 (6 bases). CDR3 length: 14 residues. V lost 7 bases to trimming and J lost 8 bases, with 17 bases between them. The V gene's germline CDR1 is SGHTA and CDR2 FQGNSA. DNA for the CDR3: TGTGCCAGCACCATGGGACAACCGAACGAAAAACTGTTTTTT. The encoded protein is CASTMGQPNEKLFF.

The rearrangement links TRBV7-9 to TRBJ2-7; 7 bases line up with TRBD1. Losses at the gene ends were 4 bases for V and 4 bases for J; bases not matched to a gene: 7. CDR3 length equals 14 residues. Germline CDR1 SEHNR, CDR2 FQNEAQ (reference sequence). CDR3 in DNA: TGTGCCAGCAGCTCTACAGGGGTAAATTACGAGCAGTACTTC. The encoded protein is CASSSTGVNYEQYF.

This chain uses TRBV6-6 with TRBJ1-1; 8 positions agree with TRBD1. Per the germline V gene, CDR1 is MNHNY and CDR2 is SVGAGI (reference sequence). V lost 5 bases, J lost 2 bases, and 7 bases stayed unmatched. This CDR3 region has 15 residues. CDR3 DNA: TGTGCCAGCAGTGCTGGGGACAGGCAAAACACTGAAGCTTTCTTT. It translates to CASSAGDRQNTEAFF.

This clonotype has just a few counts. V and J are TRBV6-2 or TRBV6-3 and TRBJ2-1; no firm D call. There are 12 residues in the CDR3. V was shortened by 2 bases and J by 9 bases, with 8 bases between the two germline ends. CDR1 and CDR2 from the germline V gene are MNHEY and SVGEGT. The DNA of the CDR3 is TGTGCCAGCAGTTACGGCCCGGGTGAGCAGTTCTTC. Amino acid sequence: CASSYGPGEQFF.

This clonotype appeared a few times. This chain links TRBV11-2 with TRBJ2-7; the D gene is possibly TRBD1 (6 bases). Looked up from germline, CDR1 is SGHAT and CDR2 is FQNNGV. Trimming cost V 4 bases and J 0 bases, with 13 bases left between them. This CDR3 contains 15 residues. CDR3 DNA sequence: TGTGCCAGCAGCTCCGGGCCGACAGGCTCCTACGAGCAGTACTTC. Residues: CASSSGPTGSYEQYF.

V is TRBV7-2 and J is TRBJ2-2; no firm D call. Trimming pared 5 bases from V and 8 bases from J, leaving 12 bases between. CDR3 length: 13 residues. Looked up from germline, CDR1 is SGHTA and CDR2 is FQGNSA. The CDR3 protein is CASSVWGEGELFF. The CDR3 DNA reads TGTGCCAGCAGCGTATGGGGTGAGGGGGAGCTGTTTTTT.

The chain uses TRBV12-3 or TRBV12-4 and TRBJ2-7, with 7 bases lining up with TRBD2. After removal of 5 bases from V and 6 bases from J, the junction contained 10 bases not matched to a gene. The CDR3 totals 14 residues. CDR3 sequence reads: CASSRKAGVVEQYF. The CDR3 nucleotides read TGTGCCAGCAGTAGAAAGGCGGGAGTCGTCGAGCAGTACTTC.

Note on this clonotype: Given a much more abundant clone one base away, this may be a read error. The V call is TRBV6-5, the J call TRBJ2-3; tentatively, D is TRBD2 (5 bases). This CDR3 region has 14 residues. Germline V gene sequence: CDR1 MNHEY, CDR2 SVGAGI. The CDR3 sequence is CVSSSGRRTDTQYF. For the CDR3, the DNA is TGTGTCAGCTCCTCGGGAAGGCGCACAGATACGCAGTATTTT.

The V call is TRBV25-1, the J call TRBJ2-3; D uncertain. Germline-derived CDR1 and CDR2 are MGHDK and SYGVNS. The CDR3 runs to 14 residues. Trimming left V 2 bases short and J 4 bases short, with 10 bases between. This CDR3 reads CASSEVRVADTQYF. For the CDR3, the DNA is TGTGCCAGCAGTGAAGTTAGGGTTGCAGATACGCAGTATTTT.

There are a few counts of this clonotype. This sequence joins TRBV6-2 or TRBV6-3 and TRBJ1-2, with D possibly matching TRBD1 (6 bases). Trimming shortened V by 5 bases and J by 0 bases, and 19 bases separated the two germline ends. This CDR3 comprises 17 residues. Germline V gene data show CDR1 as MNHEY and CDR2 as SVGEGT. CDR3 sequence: CASSRTGTRDPNYGYTF. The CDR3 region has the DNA TGTGCCAGCAGTCGTACCGGGACACGGGACCCTAACTATGGCTACACCTTC.

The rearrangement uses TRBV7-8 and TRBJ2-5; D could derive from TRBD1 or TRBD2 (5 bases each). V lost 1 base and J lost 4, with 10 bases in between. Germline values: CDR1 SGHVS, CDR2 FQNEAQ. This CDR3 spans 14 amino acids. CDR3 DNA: TGTGCCAGCAGCTTAGGTGTGGGGGTAGAGACCCAGTACTTC. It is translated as CASSLGVGVETQYF.

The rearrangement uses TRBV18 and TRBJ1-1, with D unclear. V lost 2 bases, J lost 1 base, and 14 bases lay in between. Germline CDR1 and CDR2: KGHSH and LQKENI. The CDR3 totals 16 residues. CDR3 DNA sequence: TGTGCCAGCTCACCATCGATGGACCGGACGAACACTGAAGCTTTCTTT. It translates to CASSPSMDRTNTEAFF.

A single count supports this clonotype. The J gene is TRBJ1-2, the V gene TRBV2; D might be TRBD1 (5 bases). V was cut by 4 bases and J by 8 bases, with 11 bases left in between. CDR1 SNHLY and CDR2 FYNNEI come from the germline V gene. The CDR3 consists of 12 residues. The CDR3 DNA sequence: TGTGCCAGCAGTGTCGGGGCGCGGGGCTACACCTTC. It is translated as CASSVGARGYTF. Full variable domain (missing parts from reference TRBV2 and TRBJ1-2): EPEVTQTPSHQVTQMGQEVILRCVPISNHLYFYWYRQILGQKVEFLVSFYNNEISEKSEIFDDQFSVERPDGSNFTLKIRSTKLEDSAMYFCASSVGARGYTFGSGTRLTVV.

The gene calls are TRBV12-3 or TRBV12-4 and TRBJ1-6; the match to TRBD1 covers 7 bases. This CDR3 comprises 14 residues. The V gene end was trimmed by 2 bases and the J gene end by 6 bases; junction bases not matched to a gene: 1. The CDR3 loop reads CASSLQGGNSPLHF. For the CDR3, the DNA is TGTGCCAGCAGTTTACAGGGGGGTAATTCACCCCTCCACTTT.

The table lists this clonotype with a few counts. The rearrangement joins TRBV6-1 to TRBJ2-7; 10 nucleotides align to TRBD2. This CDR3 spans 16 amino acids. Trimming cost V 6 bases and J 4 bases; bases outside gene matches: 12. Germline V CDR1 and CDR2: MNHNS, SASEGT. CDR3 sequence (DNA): TGTGCCAGCAGCTCCCATTCTAGCGGGAGAGAATACGAGCAGTACTTC. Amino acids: CASSSHSSGREYEQYF.

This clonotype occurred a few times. The CDR3 DNA reads as TGTGCCAGCAGCTTGCCAGGCAGGGCGAATGAGCAGTTCTTC. Its protein product is CASSLPGRANEQFF. The chain couples TRBV7-2 to TRBJ2-1; D might be TRBD1 (5 bases). Trimming shortened V by 3 bases and J by 7 bases, and 13 bases separated the two germline ends. This CDR3 has 14 residues. CDR1 and CDR2 (germline): SGHTA, FQGNSA. The variable domain in full, completed from reference TRBV7-2 and TRBJ2-1, reads GAGVSQSPSNKVTEKGKDVELRCDPISGHTALYWYRQSLGQGLEFLIYFQGNSAPDKSGLPSDRFSAERTGGSVSTLTIQRTQQEDSAVYLCASSLPGRANEQFFGPGTRLTVL.

The CDR3 DNA sequence: TGTGCCAGCAGTTTAAGGGCAGGGGGGGCGAGCGCAGTGACCGGGGAGCTGTTTTTT. It specifies CASSLRAGGASAVTGELFF. The chain joins TRBV27 to TRBJ2-2; D may be TRBD1 or TRBD2 (7 bases each). Trimming took 2 bases from V and 5 from J, leaving 24 bases between them. CDR1 and CDR2 (germline): MNHEY, SMNVEV (reference sequence). CDR3 length equals 19 residues.

The CDR3 sequence: CASSERADEQFF. The CDR3 coding sequence is TGCGCCAGCAGTGAGAGGGCAGACGAGCAGTTCTTC. The chain carries TRBV10-2 and TRBJ2-1; D not resolved. V shed 2 bases and J shed 10 bases, with 9 bases lying between them. Germline assignment: CDR1 WSHSY and CDR2 SAAADI. There are 12 residues in the CDR3.

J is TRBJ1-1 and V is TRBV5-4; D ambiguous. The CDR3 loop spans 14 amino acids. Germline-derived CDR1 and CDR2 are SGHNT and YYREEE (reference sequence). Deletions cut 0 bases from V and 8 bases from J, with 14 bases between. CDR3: CASSLGHRFFEAFF. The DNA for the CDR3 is TGTGCCAGCAGCTTGGGACACCGCTTTTTCGAAGCTTTCTTT.

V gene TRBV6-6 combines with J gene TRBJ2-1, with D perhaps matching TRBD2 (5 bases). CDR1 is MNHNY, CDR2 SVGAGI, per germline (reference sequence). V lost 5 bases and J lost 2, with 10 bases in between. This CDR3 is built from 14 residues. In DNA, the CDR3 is TGTGCCAGCAGTAGAGGGTTCGCCTACAATGAGCAGTTCTTC. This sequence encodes CASSRGFAYNEQFF.

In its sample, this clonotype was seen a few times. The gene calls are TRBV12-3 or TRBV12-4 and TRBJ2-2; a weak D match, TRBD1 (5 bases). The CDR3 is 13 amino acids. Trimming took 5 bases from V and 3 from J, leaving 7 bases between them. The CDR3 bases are TGTGCCAGCAGTATCAGGGACACCGGGGAGCTGTTTTTT. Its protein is CASSIRDTGELFF.

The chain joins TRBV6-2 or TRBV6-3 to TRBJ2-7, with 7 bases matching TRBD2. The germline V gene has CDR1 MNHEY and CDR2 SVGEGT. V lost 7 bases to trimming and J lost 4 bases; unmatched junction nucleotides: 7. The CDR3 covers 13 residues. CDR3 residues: CASTGGSRYEQYF. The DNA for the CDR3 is TGTGCCAGCACGGGCGGGAGTAGATACGAGCAGTACTTC.

The CDR3 DNA sequence: TGTGCCAGCAGCTTGGATGGGAGGACAGGGGCGGAGGCTTTCTTT. This gives the protein CASSLDGRTGAEAFF. This rearrangement joins TRBV5-6 to TRBJ1-1; TRBD1 matches 9 bases. V dropped 0 bases and J dropped 11; count of bases not matched to a gene: 11. The CDR3 runs to 15 residues. Germline-derived CDR1 and CDR2 are SGHDT and YYEEEE.

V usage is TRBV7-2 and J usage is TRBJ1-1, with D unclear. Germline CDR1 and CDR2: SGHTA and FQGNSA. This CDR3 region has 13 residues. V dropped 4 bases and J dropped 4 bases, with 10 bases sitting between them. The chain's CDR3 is CASSSGPSTEAFF. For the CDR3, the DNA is TGTGCCAGCAGCTCTGGACCCAGCACTGAAGCTTTCTTT.

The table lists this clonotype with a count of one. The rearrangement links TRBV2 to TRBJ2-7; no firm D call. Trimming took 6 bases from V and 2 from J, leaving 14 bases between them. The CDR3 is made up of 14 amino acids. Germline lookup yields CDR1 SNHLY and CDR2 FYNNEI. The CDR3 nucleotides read TGTGCCAGCAGACGGGCATCAGGACCCTACGAGCAGTACTTC. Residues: CASRRASGPYEQYF.